Listed below are T cell receptor beta chains from one sample, sequenced in a study of vaccination and CD4 T cells after COVID-19. Their target antigens are unknown. From the PCR reads, TCRdb called clonotypes with MiXCR, one entry per CDR3 protein. The table shows some 20,000 distinct CDR3 sequences, with roughly 50% occurring only once. The specimen comprised CD4+ T cells from blood, cultured in vitro, sampled after SARS-CoV-2 vaccination. The receptors were sampled from a human donor who had recovered from COVID-19. Both conserved end residues are trimmed from each CDR3.

j_call v_call cdr3_aa
TRBJ2-2 TRBV20-1 SGLFIGTGELF
TRBJ2-7 TRBV28 ASSLRYHEQY
TRBJ2-7 TRBV20-1 SAEQGVDEQY
TRBJ2-7 TRBV11-2 ASSHGTSEPPY
TRBJ2-2 TRBV20-1 SARRDSRGTGELF
TRBJ1-2 TRBV24-1 ATSDTASRGYT
TRBJ1-2 TRBV11-2 ASSQGAGAYYGYT
TRBJ1-2 TRBV2 ASSVGRGDGYT
TRBJ2-7 TRBV27 ASSFSWGDEQY
TRBJ1-1 TRBV19 ASSISRGHPEAF
TRBJ1-2 TRBV15 ATSKAGQGHYGYT
TRBJ2-5 TRBV7-7 ASSPLNSLKQETQY
TRBJ1-2 TRBV6-1 ASSPETGVDYGYT
TRBJ2-1 TRBV5-4 ASSLATSGPYNEQF
TRBJ2-3 TRBV20-1 SARQTERSTDTQY
TRBJ2-2 TRBV6-2/TRBV6-3 ASRFWGGSNTGELF
TRBJ2-1 TRBV20-1 SVIGTLSYNEQF
TRBJ2-1 TRBV7-2 ASSSTSAKQF
TRBJ2-7 TRBV11-2 ASSRDRSYEQY
TRBJ2-7 TRBV12-3/TRBV12-4 ASSLSTATYEQY
TRBJ2-5 TRBV19 ASSTGIGETQY
TRBJ2-5 TRBV5-4 ASSGVGRETQY
TRBJ1-2 TRBV23-1 ASSQRGQLNYGYT
TRBJ1-2 TRBV21-1 ASSNGTGGYGYT
TRBJ1-2 TRBV5-6 ASSPGVSYGYT
TRBJ1-5 TRBV20-1 SARDLGGGWGNQPQH
TRBJ2-1 TRBV7-2 ASSLSGGAIGEQF
TRBJ1-2 TRBV7-2 ASSPGQGARGYT
TRBJ2-1 TRBV24-1 ATSDSLRRERSYNEQF
TRBJ1-5 TRBV7-2 ASSLAGGSNQPQH
TRBJ2-6 TRBV7-3 ASSPSLSGANVLT
TRBJ1-1 TRBV24-1 ATRNTGGVDTEAF
TRBJ2-1 TRBV7-6 ASSPWDRGIEEQF
TRBJ1-2 TRBV20-1 SARAQAQENYGYT
TRBJ1-1 TRBV11-2 ASSSGGTEAF
TRBJ2-5 TRBV11-2 ASSIRSHRETQY
TRBJ1-5 TRBV6-5 ASSFQENSNQPQH
TRBJ1-1 TRBV6-5 ASSYGRLNTEAF
TRBJ2-5 TRBV2 ASSPGLAGGRETQY
TRBJ1-6 TRBV6-1 ASSRERERSPLH
TRBJ2-7 TRBV6-5 ASSYSTSLPYEQY
TRBJ1-1 TRBV25-1 ASSDLRWEAF
TRBJ2-7 TRBV6-2/TRBV6-3 ASRNRVHHEQY
TRBJ2-5 TRBV6-2/TRBV6-3 ASSYGGGLKETQY
TRBJ2-1 TRBV4-3 ASSQVGLAGVDEQF
TRBJ2-2 TRBV6-1 ATAGSWSTGELF
TRBJ1-2 TRBV7-2 ASSLSNRQGGPRGGYT
TRBJ1-1 TRBV19 ASRPDVMNTEAF
TRBJ1-2 TRBV6-1 ASSRRTGGYT
TRBJ1-1 TRBV7-8 ASSLAGTANTEAF
TRBJ2-1 TRBV7-6 ASSLVLAVGEQF
TRBJ2-5 TRBV20-1 SARGETQY
TRBJ1-5 TRBV15 ATSRARTFSNQPQH